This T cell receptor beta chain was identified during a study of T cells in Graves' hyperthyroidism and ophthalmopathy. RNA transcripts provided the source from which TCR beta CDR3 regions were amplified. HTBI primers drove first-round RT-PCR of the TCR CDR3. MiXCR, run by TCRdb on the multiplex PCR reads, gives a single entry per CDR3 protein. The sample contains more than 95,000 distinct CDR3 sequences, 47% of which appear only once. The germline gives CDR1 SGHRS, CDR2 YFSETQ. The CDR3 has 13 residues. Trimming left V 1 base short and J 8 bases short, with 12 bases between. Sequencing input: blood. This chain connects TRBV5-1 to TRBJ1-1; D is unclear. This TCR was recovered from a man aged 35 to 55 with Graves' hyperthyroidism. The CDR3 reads CASSLRVREEAFF. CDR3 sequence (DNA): TGCGCCAGCAGCTTGCGTGTTCGGGAGGAAGCTTTCTTT.